A single sample gave rise to the 23 T cell receptor beta chains below, sequenced in a study of cytomegalovirus exposure and HLA in healthy donors. Generated by immunoSEQ multiplex PCR, the TCRdb table keeps only in-frame clones and is missing some. The sample shows about 130,000 clones, nearly 90% of them seen only once. The specimen sequenced was PBMCs. The source is a woman aged 18-30 years in good health and CMV-seropositive.

This chain connects TRBV7-2 to TRBJ1-2; D perhaps matches TRBD1 (6 bases). The CDR3 loop spans 15 amino acids. Germline V CDR1 and CDR2: SGHTA, FQGNSA. Trimming shortened V by 2 bases and J by 4 bases, and 14 bases separated the two germline ends. In DNA, the CDR3 is TGTGCCAGCAGCTTAAAACAGGGAGGGCTCTATGGCTACACCTTC. Translating it yields CASSLKQGGLYGYTF.

The rearrangement joins TRBV9 to TRBJ2-3, with unresolved D. The CDR3 extends over 17 amino acids. The V gene's germline CDR1 is SGDLS and CDR2 YYNGEE. The germline V and J ends were trimmed by 2 bases and 0 bases, with 16 bases remaining between them. The CDR3, as DNA: TGTGCCAGCAGCGTTTCCCCCTCCTGGGCTAGCACAGATACGCAGTATTTT. Amino acids: CASSVSPSWASTDTQYF.

The chain carries TRBV28 and TRBJ2-1; TRBD2 matches 10 bases. The CDR3 is made up of 17 amino acids. V dropped 6 bases and J dropped 9; count of bases not matched to a gene: 17. Germline V gives CDR1 MDHEN, CDR2 SYDVKM. In DNA form, the CDR3 reads TGTGCCAGCAGGGCCGAGCGGGGCCTAGCGGGGGCAAGTGAGCAGTTCTTC. As protein: CASRAERGLAGASEQFF.

The chain uses TRBV5-1 and TRBJ1-1; D may be TRBD1 (6 bases). Germline CDR1 and CDR2: SGHRS and YFSETQ. The CDR3 extends over 16 amino acids. Trimming took 2 bases from V and 0 from J, leaving 14 bases between them. This chain's CDR3 is CASSFGQSSMNTEAFF. The CDR3 DNA reads as TGCGCCAGCAGCTTCGGACAGTCTTCTATGAACACTGAAGCTTTCTTT.

The chain employs TRBV10-1 and TRBJ2-7; D gene uncertain. Between the trimmed V and J ends, which lost 10 bases and 2 bases, there was a span of 15 bases. The CDR3 has 13 residues. The germline V gene has CDR1 WNHNN and CDR2 SYGVQD (reference sequence). As DNA, the CDR3 is TGCGCCAACCCCCAGACTGTTACCTACGAGCAGTACTTC. Translated, it gives CANPQTVTYEQYF.

This chain uses TRBV6-5 with TRBJ1-2; 7 nucleotides line up with TRBD1. CDR1 and CDR2 (germline): MNHEY, SVGAGI. Trimming at V came to 4 bases and at J to 10 bases, leaving 12 bases not matched to a gene. This CDR3 contains 14 residues. CDR3 DNA: TGTGCCAGCAGTTTAGACAGGGAAGCAATAAACTACACCTTC. Its protein product is CASSLDREAINYTF.

The V gene is TRBV7-9, the J gene TRBJ2-1; TRBD2 matches 8 bases. Germline V gene lookup returns CDR1 SEHNR and CDR2 FQNEAQ (reference sequence). V shed 5 bases and J 5 bases; nucleotides not matched to a gene: 8. The CDR3 loop spans 15 amino acids. The CDR3 coding sequence is TGTGCCAGCAGCCGCCCGGGACTAGTCCACAATGAGCAGTTCTTC. Translating it yields CASSRPGLVHNEQFF.

The V call is TRBV7-8, the J call TRBJ1-3, with 8 bases fitting TRBD1. Germline loops: CDR1 SGHVS, CDR2 FQNEAQ. This CDR3 comprises 15 residues. Unmatched junction bases numbered 4, after V lost 4 bases and J lost 2 bases. CDR3 sequence reads: CASSSDRGAGNTIYF. The CDR3 coding sequence is TGTGCCAGCAGCTCCGACAGGGGAGCTGGAAACACCATATATTTT.

This clone was picked up a small number of times. The chain carries TRBV11-2 and TRBJ1-6; 7 bases line up with TRBD1. J gave up 3 bases and V 6 bases, and 5 bases lay outside the gene matches. This CDR3 comprises 15 residues. Germline loops: CDR1 SGHAT, CDR2 FQNNGV. The CDR3 spells CASSPGQNYNSPLHF. In DNA, the CDR3 is TGTGCCAGCAGTCCGGGACAGAACTATAATTCACCCCTCCACTTT.

This clone was detected once. The chain joins TRBV4-1 to TRBJ2-5; 13 bases agree with TRBD2. This CDR3 has 17 residues. With 5 bases clipped from V and 1 base from J, the junction kept 7 bases outside the gene matches. The germline gives CDR1 MGHRA, CDR2 YSYEKL. In nucleotides, the CDR3 is TGCGCCAGCAGCAAAACCCGACTAGCGGGGGGCCAAGAGACCCAGTACTTC. It specifies CASSKTRLAGGQETQYF.

This clone was seen a single time. V gene TRBV23-1 combines with J gene TRBJ2-1; TRBD1 aligns across 10 bases. TRBV23-1 is given ORF status, its function remaining uncertain. The V and J ends lost 10 bases and 12 bases, in that order; junction bases with no gene match: 12. CDR3 size: 13 residues. The CDR3 region has the DNA TGCGCCACCAACACGACAGGGGGCGTAAGGCAGTTCTTC. It is translated as CATNTTGGVRQFF.

V usage is TRBV11-3 and J usage is TRBJ1-1; TRBD1 is a possible D gene (6 bases). Germline CDR1 SGHNT, CDR2 YENEEA. The CDR3 has 12 amino acids. Trimming took 2 bases from V and 6 from J, leaving 7 bases between them. The CDR3, as DNA: TGTGCCAGCAGCTTAAAGGGGGCTGAAGCTTTCTTT. Its protein is CASSLKGAEAFF.

The rearrangement uses TRBV29-1 and TRBJ1-3, with D hard to call. Germline loops: CDR1 SQVTM, CDR2 ANQGSEA. This CDR3 comprises 13 residues. V lost 4 bases, J lost 2 bases, and 9 bases lay in between. CDR3 protein: CSVGDFAGNTIYF. The CDR3 nucleotides read TGCAGCGTTGGAGATTTCGCTGGAAACACCATATATTTT.

This clone was counted a single time. The rearrangement uses TRBV6-5 and TRBJ1-2; D call uncertain. Trimming took off 6 bases at V and 4 bases at J, with 15 bases between the two ends. The CDR3 loop spans 14 amino acids. The germline gives CDR1 MNHEY, CDR2 SVGAGI. Written as DNA, the CDR3 is TGTGCCAGCAGGCCCTCTAGTACTTCCTATGGCTACACCTTC. This codes for CASRPSSTSYGYTF.

This sequence joins TRBV4-2 and TRBJ2-1, with 9 nucleotides matching TRBD2. Germline V gene lookup returns CDR1 LGHNA and CDR2 YNFKEQ. This CDR3 has 18 amino acids. V was clipped by 4 bases and J by 2 bases; unmatched bases: 12. The CDR3 reads CASSPSIRLADTYNEQFF. The CDR3 DNA is TGTGCCAGCAGCCCTTCTATTAGACTAGCGGATACCTACAATGAGCAGTTCTTC.

J is TRBJ2-1 and V is TRBV19, with 12 bases identical to TRBD2. CDR3 length: 15 amino acids. Germline CDR1 LNHDA, CDR2 SQIVND (reference sequence). The junction had 8 bases not matched to a gene; V was cut back by 4 bases and J by 10 bases. CDR3 sequence reads: CASSTLAGGQREQFF. In nucleotides, the CDR3 is TGTGCCAGTAGTACCCTAGCGGGGGGGCAACGGGAGCAGTTCTTC. Together with reference TRBV19 and TRBJ2-1, the CDR3 gives the full variable domain: DGGITQSPKYLFRKEGQNVTLSCEQNLNHDAMYWYRQDPGQGLRLIYYSQIVNDFQKGDIAEGYSVSREKKESFPLTVTSAQKNPTAFYLCASSTLAGGQREQFFGPGTRLTVL.

The gene calls are TRBV30 and TRBJ1-5, with D tentatively TRBD1 (5 bases). CDR3 size: 14 residues. V was clipped by 4 bases and J by 3 bases, with 13 bases between them. CDR1 and CDR2 from the germline V gene are GTSNPN and SVGIG (reference sequence). The CDR3 DNA is TGTGCCTGGACCGAAGACAGCTACAATCAGCCCCAGCATTTT. Translated: CAWTEDSYNQPQHF.

The chain employs TRBV12-5 and TRBJ2-5, with D hard to call. Trimming stripped 3 bases from V and 7 bases from J, with 15 bases between. The CDR3 consists of 14 residues. Germline V gene data show CDR1 as LGHNT and CDR2 as FRNRAP. This CDR3 reads CASGFGAISGTQYF. As DNA, the CDR3 is TGTGCTAGTGGTTTTGGTGCGATATCGGGGACCCAGTACTTC.

CDR3 amino acids: CASSPRDRGHEQYF. CDR3 in DNA: TGTGCCAGCAGTCCCCGGGACAGGGGTCACGAGCAGTACTTC. The chain uses TRBV28 and TRBJ2-7; 10 nucleotides line up with TRBD1. The CDR3 runs 14 residues. Germline lookup yields CDR1 MDHEN and CDR2 SYDVKM. Losses at the gene ends were 5 bases for V and 5 bases for J; bases not matched to a gene: 6.

Concerning this clone: The sample holds other DNA sequences that translate to the same CDR3. The chain uses TRBV28 and TRBJ2-7, with D tentatively TRBD1 (5 bases). V dropped 2 bases and J dropped 2 bases, with 10 bases sitting between them. This CDR3 spans 14 amino acids. Germline loops: CDR1 MDHEN, CDR2 SYDVKM. Here the CDR3 reads CASSLRTGPYEQYF. In DNA form, the CDR3 reads TGTGCCAGCAGTTTACGCACAGGACCCTACGAGCAGTACTTC.

This chain links TRBV6-5 with TRBJ1-5; a weak D match, TRBD1 (6 bases). This CDR3 comprises 14 residues. The germline CDR1 and CDR2 sequences are MNHEY and SVGAGI. V lost 6 bases and J 4 bases, leaving 13 bases between the germline ends. The CDR3 nucleotides read TGTGCCAGCAGCAAAACAGGGATGAATCAGCCCCAGCATTTT. It translates to CASSKTGMNQPQHF.

The V call is TRBV14, the J call TRBJ2-5; D is unresolved. This CDR3 has 18 residues. V lost 3 bases and J 5 bases, leaving 25 bases between the germline ends. The germline V gene has CDR1 SGHDN and CDR2 FVKESK. The CDR3 spells CASSQLSYSSLAEETQYF. The CDR3, as DNA: TGTGCCAGCAGCCAGCTTAGCTATAGTTCCCTTGCGGAGGAGACCCAGTACTTC.

This chain links TRBV7-3 with TRBJ2-7, with TRBD1 as a possible D gene (5 bases). The length of the CDR3 is 14 residues. Germline V gene sequence: CDR1 SGHTA, CDR2 FQGTGA. V was trimmed by 2 bases and J by 2 bases, leaving 10 bases between them. The CDR3 reads CASSLGAVTYEQYF. The CDR3 nucleotides read TGTGCCAGCAGCTTAGGGGCAGTAACCTACGAGCAGTACTTC.